The 20 T cell receptor beta chains presented below share a single source sample, sequenced in a study of T cell changes during pregnancy in multiple sclerosis (dated by TCRdb to between 2017 and 2020). The library relied on the immunoSEQ multiplex PCR assay. TCRdb holds this immuneACCESS table with in-frame rearrangements only. Some clones are missing; in checked studies, unresolved V genes explain under half, and the rest has no known cause. Within this sample are 37,000 or so clones, with 85% to 95% of them counted one time only. The top ten constitute roughly 0.39% of the sample. The sample here was CD4+ T cells from peripheral blood mononuclear cells, taken in the second trimester of pregnancy. The source is a female donor with multiple sclerosis, enrolled in a pregnancy study.

This clone was recorded only once. The chain uses TRBV6-1 and TRBJ1-2; 7 positions match TRBD1. This CDR3 has 14 residues. V gave up 4 bases and J gave up 3 bases; unmatched junction bases: 5. Germline V CDR1 and CDR2: MNHNS, SASEGT. The CDR3 here is CASSGRTGDYGYTF. CDR3 in DNA: TGTGCCAGCAGTGGGCGGACAGGAGACTATGGCTACACCTTC.

The rearrangement uses TRBV29-1 and TRBJ2-2; 7 nucleotides line up with TRBD1. The CDR3 has 15 amino acids. Trimming at V came to 3 bases and at J to 5 bases, leaving 9 bases not matched to a gene. Germline V gene lookup returns CDR1 SQVTM and CDR2 ANQGSEA. The CDR3 bases are TGCAGCGTTGAGCAGACAGCGACAGGGACCGGGGAGCTGTTTTTT. This translates into CSVEQTATGTGELFF.

The rearrangement joins TRBV10-3 to TRBJ2-7; 13 nucleotides match TRBD2. The CDR3 sequence is 15 residues long. Germline values: CDR1 ENHRY, CDR2 SYGVKD. After removal of 6 bases from V and 5 bases from J, the junction contained 7 bases not matched to a gene. Written as DNA, the CDR3 is TGTGCCATCAGGGGGACTAGCGGGGTCCATGACGAGCAGTACTTC. Translating it yields CAIRGTSGVHDEQYF.

This clone has only one observation. The chain couples TRBV7-2 to TRBJ2-1; the match to TRBD2 covers 12 bases. This CDR3 spans 15 amino acids. Germline trimming cut 5 bases from V and 8 bases from J; bases unmatched to any gene: 7. The germline CDR1 and CDR2 sequences are SGHTA and FQGNSA. In DNA, the CDR3 is TGTGCCAGCAGCCGGACTAGCGGGATTATCGATGAGCAGTTCTTC. It translates to CASSRTSGIIDEQFF.

Comment on this clone: The junction shows a germline mismatch at one end, possibly a read error. The chain has TRBV7-9 and TRBJ1-2, with D uncertain. The germline V gene has CDR1 SEHNR and CDR2 FQNEAQ (reference sequence). The CDR3 sequence is 17 residues long. The CDR3 loop reads CASSVAPPFRRAYGYTF. The CDR3 DNA reads as TGTGCCAGCAGCGTAGCCCCGCCTTTTCGGAGGGCTTATGGCTACACCTTC.

The rearrangement joins TRBV11-3 to TRBJ2-7, with D tentatively TRBD2 (5 bases). The V gene lost 1 base and the J gene lost 2 bases, with 12 bases spanning the gap. Germline assignment: CDR1 SGHNT and CDR2 YENEEA. The CDR3 is 15 residues long. This CDR3 is CASSLGGDPTYEQYF. In DNA, the CDR3 is TGTGCCAGCAGCTTAGGGGGAGATCCAACCTACGAGCAGTACTTC.

J is TRBJ1-3 and V is TRBV7-6, with D unclear. The germline gives CDR1 SGHVS, CDR2 FNYEAQ. This CDR3 is 17 amino acids long. Deletions cut 2 bases from V and 2 bases from J, with 16 bases between. DNA for the CDR3: TGTGCCAGCAGCTTATTAACCGGAGAGGGTGCTGGAAACACCATATATTTT. This encodes CASSLLTGEGAGNTIYF. The full variable domain, its missing parts supplied by reference TRBV7-6 and TRBJ1-3, is GAGVSQSPRYKVTKRGQDVALRCDPISGHVSLYWYRQALGQGPEFLTYFNYEAQQDKSGLPNDRFSAERPEGSISTLTIQRTEQRDSAMYRCASSLLTGEGAGNTIYFGEGSWLTVV.

The chain employs TRBV4-3 and TRBJ2-2; the match to TRBD2 covers 12 bases. The CDR3 spans 18 residues. V gave up 0 bases and J gave up 4 bases; unmatched junction bases: 6. In germline, CDR1 is LGHNA, CDR2 YSLEER. CDR3 DNA: TGCGCCAGCAGCCAAGATCCTAGCGGGGGGGCTGGCACCGGGGAGCTGTTTTTT. It is translated as CASSQDPSGGAGTGELFF.

The genes are TRBV5-1 and TRBJ1-5, with a possible D match to TRBD1 (6 bases). The germline gives CDR1 SGHRS, CDR2 YFSETQ. Trimming took off 0 bases at V and 6 bases at J, with 10 bases between the two ends. The CDR3 loop spans 14 amino acids. DNA for the CDR3: TGCGCCAGCAGCTTGGTACAGGGTGCTCAGCCCCAGCATTTT. Translating gives CASSLVQGAQPQHF.

This clone was counted once. This chain links TRBV6-5 with TRBJ2-7; TRBD1 aligns across 7 bases. V shed 4 bases and J 3 bases; nucleotides not matched to a gene: 9. Germline CDR1 reads MNHEY; CDR2 reads SVGAGI. The CDR3 consists of 15 residues. In DNA, the CDR3 is TGTGCCAGCAGTTGGAGAGGGGGCGTGAGCTACGAGCAGTACTTC. It is translated as CASSWRGGVSYEQYF.

The V call is TRBV18, the J call TRBJ2-3; TRBD2 aligns across 7 bases. This CDR3 contains 16 residues. The V gene end was trimmed by 2 bases and the J gene end by 2 bases; junction bases not matched to a gene: 7. Germline loops: CDR1 KGHSH, CDR2 LQKENI. The CDR3 coding sequence is TGTGCCAGCTCACCAAGACTAGCATTAAACACAGATACGCAGTATTTT. This sequence encodes CASSPRLALNTDTQYF. The whole variable domain, filled in from reference TRBV18 and TRBJ2-3, reads NAGVMQNPRHLVRRRGQEARLRCSPMKGHSHVYWYRQLPEEGLKFMVYLQKENIIDESGMPKERFSAEFPKEGPSILRIQQVVRGDSAAYFCASSPRLALNTDTQYFGPGTRLTVL.

The gene calls are TRBV5-1 and TRBJ2-7, with TRBD1 identical over 12 bases. There are 15 residues in the CDR3. The J segment lost 7 bases and the V segment lost 3 bases, leaving 8 bases of the junction unmatched. Germline V lookup: CDR1 SGHRS, CDR2 YFSETQ. CDR3 nucleotide sequence: TGCGCCAGCAGCTGGGGACAGGGGGCTTCGGGAGAGCAGTACTTC. Translation gives CASSWGQGASGEQYF. Together with reference TRBV5-1 and TRBJ2-7, the CDR3 gives the full variable domain: KAGVTQTPRYLIKTRGQQVTLSCSPISGHRSVSWYQQTPGQGLQFLFEYFSETQRNKGNFPGRFSGRQFSNSRSEMNVSTLELGDSALYLCASSWGQGASGEQYFGPGTRLTVT.

The J gene is TRBJ1-5, the V gene TRBV27, with D uncertain. Trimming cost V 7 bases and J 1 base, with 14 bases left between them. Germline CDR1 reads MNHEY; CDR2 reads SMNVEV (reference sequence). This CDR3 is built from 15 residues. This CDR3 is CASKSVRRSNQPQHF. Here the CDR3 DNA reads TGTGCCAGCAAGAGTGTCAGGAGGAGCAATCAGCCCCAGCATTTT.

The CDR3 DNA sequence: TGCGCCAGCAGCTCCCTGGGGAGCTCTGGGGCCAACGTCCTGACTTTC. It translates to CASSSLGSSGANVLTF. The chain employs TRBV5-1 and TRBJ2-6; TRBD2 might be the D (5 bases). CDR1 and CDR2 from the germline V gene are SGHRS and YFSETQ. The CDR3 contains 16 residues. V shed 3 bases and J shed 0 bases, with 10 bases lying between them.

V gene TRBV28 combines with J gene TRBJ2-5; TRBD2 agrees at 12 bases. The CDR3 extends over 14 amino acids. Unmatched junction bases numbered 9, after V lost 3 bases and J lost 13 bases. Germline V gene data show CDR1 as MDHEN and CDR2 as SYDVKM. In DNA, the CDR3 is TGTGCCAGCAGTTTGAGGTCTAGCGGGAGGGCCTGGTACTTC. The encoded protein is CASSLRSSGRAWYF.

This clone occurred once. The chain has TRBV5-6 and TRBJ1-6; D is undetermined. The CDR3 covers 16 residues. V shed 0 bases and J shed 7 bases, with 14 bases lying between them. CDR1 and CDR2 (germline): SGHDT, YYEEEE. The CDR3 spells CASSLAGEGLNSPLHF. In nucleotides, the CDR3 is TGTGCCAGCAGCTTGGCTGGGGAGGGATTGAATTCACCCCTCCACTTT. Full variable domain (rest looked up from reference TRBV5-6 and TRBJ1-6): DAGVTQSPTHLIKTRGQQVTLRCSPKSGHDTVSWYQQALGQGPQFIFQYYEEEERQRGNFPDRFSGHQFPNYSSELNVNALLLGDSALYLCASSLAGEGLNSPLHFGNGTRLTVT.

The chain links TRBV30 to TRBJ1-1; the D is unclear. V was pared by 3 bases and J by 0 bases, with 14 bases between. Germline V CDR1 and CDR2: GTSNPN, SVGIG (reference sequence). The CDR3 loop spans 15 amino acids. The CDR3 sequence is CAWSEKLVMNTEAFF. The DNA of the CDR3 is TGTGCCTGGAGCGAAAAACTTGTCATGAACACTGAAGCTTTCTTT.

The chain employs TRBV10-3 and TRBJ2-6, with 8 positions matching TRBD1. The CDR3 is 18 amino acids. The ends lost 6 bases at V and 0 bases at J; junction bases unmatched: 10. The germline gives CDR1 ENHRY, CDR2 SYGVKD. CDR3 sequence (DNA): TGTGCCATCAGCCCGCTGACAGGGGTCCACTCTGGGGCCAACGTCCTGACTTTC. This gives the protein CAISPLTGVHSGANVLTF.

CDR3 residues: CASSPLGGKNTEAFF. CDR3 in DNA: TGTGCCAGCTCACCACTTGGGGGGAAGAACACTGAAGCTTTCTTT. The chain links TRBV18 to TRBJ1-1; tentative D call: TRBD1 (5 bases). The CDR3 length is 15 residues. Germline V gene data show CDR1 as KGHSH and CDR2 as LQKENI. V lost 1 base and J 1 base, leaving 10 bases between the germline ends. Combining the CDR3 with reference TRBV18 and TRBJ1-1 gives the whole variable domain NAGVMQNPRHLVRRRGQEARLRCSPMKGHSHVYWYRQLPEEGLKFMVYLQKENIIDESGMPKERFSAEFPKEGPSILRIQQVVRGDSAAYFCASSPLGGKNTEAFFGQGTRLTVV.

J is TRBJ2-3 and V is TRBV12-5; maybe TRBD2 (5 bases). Germline V gene sequence: CDR1 LGHNT, CDR2 FRNRAP. V was pared by 6 bases and J by 6 bases, with 13 bases between. The CDR3 loop spans 13 amino acids. As DNA, the CDR3 is TGTGCTAGTGGCAGGACTGGCGCGGATACGCAGTATTTT. Translating it yields CASGRTGADTQYF.